The present TCR beta chain was sequenced within a study of blood T cell repertoires in COVID-19. Here immunoSEQ multiplex PCR was the method, and the copy in TCRdb shows in-frame clones only, minus some. The sample records 200,000 to 250,000 clones, 80% to 85% being singletons. Participants, roughly 18 to 100 years old, spanned around 26 US areas. Trimming cost V 2 bases and J 0 bases, with 8 bases left between them. Germline V gives CDR1 MNHEY, CDR2 SMNVEV (reference sequence). The CDR3 length is 15 residues. The rearrangement uses TRBV27 and TRBJ1-3; D is perhaps TRBD1 (6 bases). Specimen: PBMCs or T cells enriched from blood (not recorded which). The clonotype comes from a woman between 50 and 59 years old with acute COVID-19. The CDR3 DNA reads as TGTGCCAGCAGTTTACGGGACATCTCTGGAAACACCATATATTTT. This translates into CASSLRDISGNTIYF.